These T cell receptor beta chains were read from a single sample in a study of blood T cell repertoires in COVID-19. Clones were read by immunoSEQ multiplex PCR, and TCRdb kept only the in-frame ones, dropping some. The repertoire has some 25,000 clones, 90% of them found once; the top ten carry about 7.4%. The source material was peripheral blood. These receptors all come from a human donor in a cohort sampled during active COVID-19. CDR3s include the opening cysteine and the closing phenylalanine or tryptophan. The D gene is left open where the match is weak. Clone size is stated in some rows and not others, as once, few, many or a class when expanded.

TGTGCCAGCAGCTTAAACGGACAGGGGGAGACCCAGTACTTC | CASSLNGQGETQYF | TRBJ2-5 | TRBV7-9 | TRBD1 | -
TGTGCCAGCAGCCTCGAGGGGCGGGAGGGATACATTCAGTACTTC | CASSLEGREGYIQYF | TRBJ2-4 | TRBV7-2 | TRBD2 | -
TGTGCCAGCAGCCACCGCCCGGGAACCGCAGATACGCAGTATTTT | CASSHRPGTADTQYF | TRBJ2-3 | TRBV27 | - | -
TGTGCCAGCAGCTTAGATGGGGCAGGGGGTCAGCCCCAGCATTTT | CASSLDGAGGQPQHF | TRBJ1-5 | TRBV11-2 | TRBD1 | -
TGTGCCAGCAGCCCAAGCGGGGGCCTCTCCTACGAGCAGTACTTC | CASSPSGGLSYEQYF | TRBJ2-7 | TRBV3-1/TRBV3-2 | TRBD2 | once
TGTGCCAGCAGCCCCGGGGACAGGAACACCGGGGAGCTGTTTTTT | CASSPGDRNTGELFF | TRBJ2-2 | TRBV7-7 | TRBD1 | -
TGCGCCAGCAGCTTGGGGACTAGGCCGAACACCGGGGAGCTGTTTTTT | CASSLGTRPNTGELFF | TRBJ2-2 | TRBV5-1 | TRBD2 | -
TGTGCAAGTCGCCCGAACCCAGGACTAGCGGGGGGCCCGTATCGGTTTTTT | CASRPNPGLAGGPYRFF | TRBJ2-3 | TRBV12-2 | - | -
TGTGCCAGCAGCTCCCCCGGGGGGTCGGAGTATTTT | CASSSPGGSEYF | TRBJ2-3 | TRBV7-9 | TRBD2 | -
TGTGCCACCAGTGCCCGGACAGGGGGTCAGGGTTACGAGCAGTACTTC | CATSARTGGQGYEQYF | TRBJ2-7 | TRBV24-1 | TRBD1 | -
TGTGCCAGCAGTTTTCTTACTAGCGGACGATTACGGGAGCAGTTCTTC | CASSFLTSGRLREQFF | TRBJ2-1 | TRBV27 | TRBD2 | -
TGTGCCAGCAATGAGGGCTCCGAATACAATGAGCAGTTCTTC | CASNEGSEYNEQFF | TRBJ2-1 | TRBV25-1 | - | -
TGTGCCACCGGACAGGGATTGAATTCACCCCTCCACTTT | CATGQGLNSPLHF | TRBJ1-6 | TRBV6-5 | TRBD1 | -
TGCGCCAGCAGCCAAGACAGGGGGACAGATACGCAGTATTTT | CASSQDRGTDTQYF | TRBJ2-3 | TRBV4-3 | TRBD1 | -
TGCGCCAGCAGCCAACTCTCCACAGGGGCCACTAGCACAGATACGCAGTATTTT | CASSQLSTGATSTDTQYF | TRBJ2-3 | TRBV4-1 | TRBD1 | -
TGTGCCAGCAGCCCCGACAGGGCCGACTATGGCTACACCTTC | CASSPDRADYGYTF | TRBJ1-2 | TRBV11-1 | TRBD1 | few
TGTGCCAGTAGTATTACCAGGACAGGGGGCCACACTGAAGCTTTCTTT | CASSITRTGGHTEAFF | TRBJ1-1 | TRBV19 | TRBD1 | -
TGTGCCAGCAGCCTGCAGGGGGGGGCCAACGTCCTGACTTTC | CASSLQGGANVLTF | TRBJ2-6 | TRBV27 | - | once
TGTGCCAGTAGTATGACTGATACGCAGTATTTT | CASSMTDTQYF | TRBJ2-3 | TRBV19 | - | -
TGTGCCAGCAGTTCCCCTTACAGGGCCCCCTATGGCTACACCTTC | CASSSPYRAPYGYTF | TRBJ1-2 | TRBV27 | - | -
TGTGCCAGCAGTGGGGGCCGGGACAGGGGGCTCTACGAGCAGTACTTC | CASSGGRDRGLYEQYF | TRBJ2-7 | TRBV2 | TRBD1 | -
TGTGCCAGCAGCCAGGGAGACAGGGGAAATCGTTCACCCCTCCACTTT | CASSQGDRGNRSPLHF | TRBJ1-6 | TRBV3-1/TRBV3-2 | TRBD1 | -
TGCGCCAGCAGCCTCCAAGCGGGAGGCCTGGGGAATGAGCAGTTCTTC | CASSLQAGGLGNEQFF | TRBJ2-1 | TRBV4-1 | TRBD2 | -
TGCGCCAGCAGCTTGGGCCCAGGGACAGGGGCTTTCAATGAGCAGTTCTTC | CASSLGPGTGAFNEQFF | TRBJ2-1 | TRBV5-1 | TRBD1 | -
TGCGCCAGCAGCTTGGGGGGCCAGGGTAGCACAGATACGCAGTATTTT | CASSLGGQGSTDTQYF | TRBJ2-3 | TRBV5-1 | - | -
TGTGCCAGCAGCCTCAGGGGCCAGGGCACTGAAGCTTTCTTT | CASSLRGQGTEAFF | TRBJ1-1 | TRBV9 | - | -
TGTGCCAGCAGCGTCGCCCTCGGGGGAGGAAACTATGGCTACACCTTC | CASSVALGGGNYGYTF | TRBJ1-2 | TRBV5-6 | - | -
TGTGCCAGCAGCCAACCTAGCGGGAGGGAGGATACGCAGTATTTT | CASSQPSGREDTQYF | TRBJ2-3 | TRBV3-1/TRBV3-2 | TRBD2 | -
TGTGCTACTGGGGCGGGGGCCTACGAGCAGTACTTC | CATGAGAYEQYF | TRBJ2-7 | TRBV12-5 | TRBD2 | -
TGTGCCAGCTCACCCACCAGCGGGCAACATCGCTACGAGCAGTACTTC | CASSPTSGQHRYEQYF | TRBJ2-7 | TRBV18 | - | -
TGCGCCAGCAACACAGGGACGGCAGGCACTGAAGCTTTCTTT | CASNTGTAGTEAFF | TRBJ1-1 | TRBV5-1 | - | -
TGTGCCAGCAGCCAAGCCGGACACGCACTCAATGAGCAGTTCTTC | CASSQAGHALNEQFF | TRBJ2-1 | TRBV14 | - | -
TGTGCCAGCAGTGAAGGAGTAAGACAGCCCCAGCATTTT | CASSEGVRQPQHF | TRBJ1-5 | TRBV6-1 | - | -
TGTGCCAGCAATTCAGGGATCGGGGAGCTGTTTTTT | CASNSGIGELFF | TRBJ2-2 | TRBV3-1/TRBV3-2 | - | -
TGTGCCAGCGGCATGGTTTATGGCTACACCTTC | CASGMVYGYTF | TRBJ1-2 | TRBV6-5 | - | -
TGTGCCAGTCGCCGGCCAGGGTCCTACGAGCAGTACTTC | CASRRPGSYEQYF | TRBJ2-7 | TRBV6-5 | - | -
TGTGCCAGTAGTATAACGGGCACAGATACGCAGTATTTT | CASSITGTDTQYF | TRBJ2-3 | TRBV19 | - | -
TGTGCCAGCAGCTCCCGGGACAGGAGTCATCAGCCCCAGCATTTT | CASSSRDRSHQPQHF | TRBJ1-5 | TRBV7-8 | TRBD1 | -
TGTGCCAGCTCATCCAGGGTAGCGGGGGCCGCCTACAATGAGCAGTTCTTC | CASSSRVAGAAYNEQFF | TRBJ2-1 | TRBV18 | TRBD2 | -
TGTGCCAGCAGCCATTTAGCGGGGGATACCTACGAGCAGTACTTC | CASSHLAGDTYEQYF | TRBJ2-7 | TRBV4-2 | TRBD2 | once
TGCAGCGTTGCAGTTATTGCAACTAATGAAAAACTGTTTTTT | CSVAVIATNEKLFF | TRBJ1-4 | TRBV29-1 | - | once
TGTGCCAGCAGTTTAGCGGGAGGGCCGTTAGAGCAGTACTTC | CASSLAGGPLEQYF | TRBJ2-7 | TRBV6-6 | TRBD2 | -
TGCGCCAGCAGCTTGGGAGCGGAGACGAACACCGGGGAGCTGTTTTTT | CASSLGAETNTGELFF | TRBJ2-2 | TRBV5-1 | - | -
TGTGCCAGCAGTAAGGGGCCTAACACTGAAGCTTTCTTT | CASSKGPNTEAFF | TRBJ1-1 | TRBV6-4 | - | -
TGCGCCAGCAGCCAAGATTTGCCAGGGAAGGGCTACACCTTC | CASSQDLPGKGYTF | TRBJ1-2 | TRBV4-3 | - | -
TGTGCCAGCAGTTACTCGCGTAGCGGGAATTACGAGCAGTACTTC | CASSYSRSGNYEQYF | TRBJ2-7 | TRBV6-6 | TRBD2 | -
TGTGCCAGTATACGGGACAGCCACGGTGTTTCACCCCTCCACTTT | CASIRDSHGVSPLHF | TRBJ1-6 | TRBV19 | TRBD1 | -
TGTGCCAGCAGCTTAAAGGGGGCGGTAGAATTGTACAATGAGCAGTTCTTC | CASSLKGAVELYNEQFF | TRBJ2-1 | TRBV7-9 | TRBD1 | -
TGTGCCAGCAGCTTAACGCTAGCTTATCCCCCAGAGCAGTACTTC | CASSLTLAYPPEQYF | TRBJ2-7 | TRBV13 | - | -
TGTGCCAGTAGCCCAACGGAGGGTTCAGGCTATGGCTACACCTTC | CASSPTEGSGYGYTF | TRBJ1-2 | TRBV19 | - | -
TGCGCCAGCAGCTTGGAGACAGGGGGTGGGACTGAAGCTTTCTTT | CASSLETGGGTEAFF | TRBJ1-1 | TRBV5-1 | TRBD1 | -
TGTGCCAGCCATGGGGGGACAGGGAACACTGAAGCTTTCTTT | CASHGGTGNTEAFF | TRBJ1-1 | TRBV6-4 | TRBD1 | -
TGCGCCAGCAGTTTCGGGACAGGGGAGTCCGGGGCCAACGTCCTGACTTTC | CASSFGTGESGANVLTF | TRBJ2-6 | TRBV5-1 | TRBD1 | -
TGTGCCACCAGTGATTTGAACGGAGTAACAGATACGCAGTATTTT | CATSDLNGVTDTQYF | TRBJ2-3 | TRBV24-1 | - | -
TGTGCCAGCGGAGTCAGGGGGCCACTTACTGAAGCTTTCTTT | CASGVRGPLTEAFF | TRBJ1-1 | TRBV6-5 | TRBD1 | -
TGCGCCAGCAGCTTGGAGGGGGACCTCGGCGAGCAGTACTTC | CASSLEGDLGEQYF | TRBJ2-7 | TRBV5-1 | - | -
TGTGCCAGTAGACCCGGGACAGGGGGCCTTGAAGCTTTCTTT | CASRPGTGGLEAFF | TRBJ1-1 | TRBV19 | TRBD1 | -
TGTGCCAGCAGCCACCTCAACCTCGGGGCTTTCTTT | CASSHLNLGAFF | TRBJ1-1 | TRBV3-1/TRBV3-2 | - | once